This T cell receptor beta chain emerged from a study of shared clonotypes between healthy human individuals (dated by TCRdb to the early 2020s). As for the study more broadly: The cohort comprised a couple of women and three men aged 18 to 49 years. For each donor, CD4 naive and CD4 memory were each given three plates, CD8 naive was given two plates, and CD8 memory was given one plate. Each donor's leukapheresis produced roughly between roughly 0.9 and 8.9 billion PBMCs. To estimate repertoire size and how much clonotypes are shared between individuals, the study performed deep sequencing of blood TCR repertoires from a handful of healthy adults. Libraries were prepared and TCR repertoires were sequenced by different laboratories using diverse techniques, in order to increase sequencing depth and limit assay-specific biases. The research as a whole found: Compared with non-shared clonotypes, the clonotypes found in all four sorted-subset donors had higher generation probabilities. Roughly 5.2% of naive CD4, roughly 3.6% of naive CD8, roughly 2.4% of memory CD4, and 0.35% to 0.5% of memory CD8 clonotypes were shared across several donors. The genetic and exposure-history diversity represented was limited by the small number of donors. Even with the large sequencing depth, rarefaction of the sorted-subset datasets indicated that sequencing was incomplete. Naive subsets generally had larger estimated clonotype richness than memory subsets did. Only blood was sampled, and tissue TCR repertoires likely differ from those in blood. Pairwise subsampling indicated that sequencing depth was expected to affect the degree of clonotype sharing among donors.

Measured from the cysteine to the phenylalanine, the CDR3 is 12 residues long. The only DNA kept is the CDR3, 36 bases in frame from the first base. CDR1 and CDR2 (MRHNA, SNTAGT) derive from the germline V gene. V is shortened by 11 bases, J by 1 base, and the region joining them spans 12 bases. Using the deep immunoSEQ assay, TCR CDR3 regions were amplified from genomic DNA by multiplex PCR. For each cell subset, the extracted genomic DNA was distributed evenly across all wells of several immunoSEQ 96-well plates, and each plate served as one replicate. Each replicate PCR for sorted subsets received around 200 ng genomic DNA, equal to some 32,000 T cell genomes. The purified libraries were quantified using a Qubit 3.0 fluorometer, sized with a Bioanalyzer 2100, and then quantified again using the KAPA Library Quantification kit. A separate single-read 150-cycle Illumina NextSeq 550 flow cell was used to sequence each immunoSEQ 96-well plate. The source study handled its data this way. Because the immunoSEQ output included only junctional sequences and no quality scores, the filtering could not be the same as the filtering used for full-length reads. Sequences were annotated with PyIR, a Python wrapper for IgBLAST v1.9, and V/J genes and CDR3 were assigned using IMGT germline references. Any read was removed if the V/J assignment was weak (E-value above 1e-6), the CDR3 was missing, or the read contained stop codons, out-of-frame junctions, or ambiguous translated residues. V3J clonotypes were defined as sequences sharing an identical inferred V gene, J gene, and CDR3 amino acid sequence. To compute the percentage overlap between repertoires, the number of shared unique clonotypes was divided by the size of the smaller repertoire. Richness of each repertoire was evaluated using RTK rarefaction, the Chao1 estimator, and Recon v2.1 estimates of unobserved clonotypes. For all TCRbeta clonotypes obtained by the gDNA method from four donors, generation probabilities were computed with OLGA. In TCRdb, the immuneACCESS table is reduced to in-frame sequences with V and J assigned. These tables do not hold every clone; where another copy was compared, an unresolved V gene accounts for under half, and the others remain unexplained. For V, J and clone size, that table is used; D and trimming come from the DNA. The sample table shows a few million clones, and more than 90% are seen once. Roughly 0.15% of the sample is held by the ten biggest clonotypes.

Details on this clone: Its antigen is unknown. No base quality information exists; no much larger clone differs at one position.

Healthy HIV-negative adults with no recently reported acute infections or vaccinations were included as donors. Every donor was a Caucasian adult residing in Nashville, Tennessee, USA. CD4+ T cells were enriched by magnetic negative selection, after which naive cells were positively selected on CD45RA and the negative fraction was taken as the memory subset. Blood was obtained by leukapheresis, after which PBMCs were separated by Ficoll-Histopaque density gradient centrifugation and cryopreserved in liquid nitrogen vapor phase. Purity and quantity of every magnetically sorted T cell population were checked by analytical flow cytometry. Each sorted fraction had its genomic DNA isolated and then quantified by UV absorbance on a Nanodrop 2000c.

Recombination linked TRBV6-4 to TRBJ2-7; the D gene could be TRBD1 or TRBD2, each one agreeing over 5 bases. What was sequenced was naive CD4+ T cells sorted from blood. This specimen's cell subset or site label, interpreted: CD45RA+ positively selected. The source of this sequence is a man between 18 and 29 years old in good health. The encoded CDR3 is CAPGAPSYEQYF. The DNA sequence reads TGTGCCCCCGGGGCTCCATCCTACGAGCAGTACTTC.